This T cell receptor (beta chain) was recorded in a study of prognosis after radiotherapy for stage I lung cancer. Across the study: Enrollment of stage I non-small cell lung cancer patients ran from April 2018 to early 2019. Distant metastases developed in four patients after radiotherapy (median about seven months); under 16 showed no significant progression.

As for this clonotype: The antigen is unknown.

The study, taken as a whole, reports: There was a fall in unique TCR clone counts after stereotactic body radiation therapy, median roughly 10,000 versus 7,000. Where distant metastases developed, patients had lower Shannon entropy after stereotactic body radiation therapy.

There are 15 residues in the CDR3. V shed 3 bases and J shed 1 base, with 13 bases lying between them. Germline values: CDR1 SGHTA, CDR2 FQGNSA. Two rounds of multiplex PCR amplified TCR beta CDR3 from genomic DNA. Round one of PCR was performed, and it used primers specific to each TRBV and TRBJ gene. From the multiplex PCR reads, TCRdb called clonotypes with MiXCR, one entry per CDR3 protein. The table includes 10,000 to 15,000 distinct CDR3 sequences, roughly 40% detected once. Sequenced here: PBMCs, sampled before or after stereotactic body radiation therapy (not recorded which). The chain couples TRBV7-2 to TRBJ2-7; the D call may be TRBD1 or TRBD2 (5 bases each). This clonotype was obtained from a donor over 45 with non-small cell lung cancer. This CDR3 reads CASSFSSGPSYEQYF. CDR3 in DNA: TGTGCCAGCAGCTTCTCCTCGGGACCATCCTACGAGCAGTACTTC.